This T cell receptor beta chain derives from a study of regulatory T cells in long-lasting Graves disease (dated by TCRdb to about 2021). Notes on the research overall: Patients with newly diagnosed Graves' disease had been on antithyroid drugs for under 3 months. A total of roughly 35 samples underwent TCR sequencing: about 13 from persistent and about 20 from newly diagnosed Graves' disease patients. The study took place in China and was registered as a clinical trial. This study used TCR sequencing and RNA sequencing of peripheral blood to compare persistent Graves' disease patients against newly diagnosed Graves' disease patients.

V and J are truncated by 1 base and 8 bases respectively, leaving an intervening sequence of 16 bases. As encoded in the germline V gene, CDR1 is KGHDR while CDR2 is SFDVKD. From cysteine to phenylalanine, the CDR3 is 16 amino acids long. The entry retains the CDR3 DNA only, 48 bases that are in frame from base 1. Receptors were amplified or captured by multiplex PCR. TCRdb records Illumina HiSeq 4000 as the sequencer. To build TCR beta libraries, CDR3 regions were amplified by Arm-PCR using iRepertoire HTBI primers. Before sequencing, the PCR products underwent gel purification. The authors processed their data as follows. Gene usage analysis of CDR3 amino acid clonotypes relied on the approximately 62 TRBV and 12 to 15 TRBJ segments identified across samples. COPE and FqMerger were used to merge the filtered high-quality paired reads into contigs. Contigs were aligned with BLAST to IMGT TRBV, TRBD and TRBJ reference genes, and CDR3 was defined per IMGT. Clonotypes above 0.1% frequency were classified as highly expanded clones. Repertoire diversity was measured by Shannon entropy, and V-J evenness by the Gini coefficient. Public clonotypes were defined as clonotypes shared by more than one individual. TCRdb applied fastp at Q25 and MiXCR to the public reads, then kept only in-frame beta chains. Rows with one shared CDR3 protein collapse into an entry with the most common genes and DNA. Here the V and J calls rest on TCRdb's processing, not on the authors' analysis. The sample table lists roughly 560,000 distinct CDR3 sequences, about 12% of them with a count of one. Around 9.3% of the sample is in the top ten clones.

What the authors observed across the whole study: Preferential use of TRBV28, TRBJ1-2 and TRBJ2-5 was observed in persistent disease, whereas TRBV20-1 and TRBJ2-1 were favored in newly diagnosed disease. Sequencing and analysis were limited to the TCR beta chain. As a limitation, the authors acknowledged that the small sample size may reduce accuracy. Persistent Graves' disease patients showed lower TCR Shannon entropy and fewer highly expanded clones than newly diagnosed patients, suggesting clonal expansion. Only peripheral blood was studied, because thyroid tissue, the primary lesion, was inaccessible. Patients with persistent disease shared more public clonotypes (approximately 2,500) than newly diagnosed patients did (966).

This clonotype came up many times. Its antigen remains undetermined. No qualities accompany the bases; no much larger clone lies one base away. The meaning of the sample's time point label: newly diagnosed GD, antithyroid drugs for less than 3 months. For both TCR sequencing and RNA sequencing, RNA was extracted from PBMCs using TRIzol. The diagnosis of Graves' disease followed American Thyroid Association guidelines. Patients were recruited from an endocrinology department in Xi'an, China. Each patient gave approximately 10 milliliters of peripheral blood, collected in an EDTA anticoagulant tube. PBMCs were isolated by Ficoll Paque Plus density gradient separation without further T cell sorting. RNA quality was checked with an Agilent 2100 Bioanalyzer and agarose gel, and concentration with a NanoDrop 2000. These records were also assigned to another study, of T cells in Graves' hyperthyroidism and ophthalmopathy. Looking at the second paper: A patient counted as having stable Graves' hyperthyroidism if no progression to ophthalmopathy occurred over 18 months of follow-up. Hyperthyroidism patients were aged 18 to 65 years and newly diagnosed, with disease duration of less than 2 months. The study excluded patients with uncontrolled infections, other autoimmune diseases, pregnancy or lactation. Clinical symptoms, serum thyroxine and TRAb, thyroid ultrasound, and orbital computed tomography formed the basis for the diagnoses. For the first round of RT-PCR on the TCR CDR3, the HTBI primer set was used together with the Qiagen OneStep RT-PCR kit. Most expanded thyroid clonotypes (frequency above 0.001) were also detected in blood, suggesting blood repertoires may reflect thyroid immune responses. In cross-validation, a model built on a 13 V-J signature told ophthalmopathy apart from stable hyperthyroidism with over 85% sensitivity and about 81% specificity, and in testing the same model reached 80%/75%. In validation, the model predicted progression to ophthalmopathy a median of roughly six months before onset, with approximately 71% sensitivity and around 76% specificity. To identify distinguishing TCR V-J signatures, a discovery cohort of about 95 patients was used, comprising 43 with Graves' ophthalmopathy and approximately 58 with stable Graves' hyperthyroidism. An independent validation cohort of under 20 hyperthyroidism patients and 17 patients who later progressed to ophthalmopathy tested prospective prediction of ophthalmopathy. The roughly 94 discovery patients were randomly divided into training and test sets at a 7:3 ratio. The study also compared thyroid tissue and blood T-cell repertoires from several Graves' hyperthyroidism patients. After sampling, hyperthyroidism patients received methimazole starting at 30 mg daily, and ophthalmopathy patients received high-dose intravenous methylprednisolone. Libraries were constructed in a second round of multiplex PCR, after which size selection and purification were performed. Paired-end sequencing of the libraries was performed with 100 bp reads on an Illumina HiSeq2000. SOAPnuke was used to process the raw data, with reads discarded if the reads contained adapters or uncalled bases, had a mean Phred below 15, or lacked an exact constant-primer or identifier match. High-quality paired reads were merged using COPE v1.2.5, and each unique nucleotide sequence was defined as a clonotype. Clonotypes were aligned to IMGT TRBV, TRBD and TRBJ reference segments using MiTCR v1.1. Analysis was restricted to V-J combinations with a frequency above 0.0001, which covered about 99% of repertoires. The TCS score was defined as F50 (clonal expansion) divided by E x V (chaos), with BLOSUM62-based TCRdist calculated between CDR3 peptides within each V-J. Welch's t-statistics and random forest reduced around 510 V-J features to 13, which were used in a naive Bayes classifier (R e1071). No statistical method was used to set the sample size in advance, and investigators knew the group allocation. The paper describes TCR Vbeta CDR3 sequencing of more than 120 peripheral blood samples, made up of under 50 ophthalmopathy patients, around 78 hyperthyroidism patients and about 17 progressor patients.

The starting material was peripheral blood mononuclear cells (PBMCs), obtained at new diagnosis, from a patient treated with antithyroid drugs. The chain is made from TRBV24-1 and TRBJ2-2, with the D segment identity uncertain. This TCR came from a woman in her twenties or thirties with Graves disease. Donor details come from another sample of the same person, matched by shared clones. The CDR3 sequence is CATSDFNGGSRGELFF. The bases read TGTGCCACCAGTGATTTTAACGGCGGTTCGAGAGGGGAGCTGTTTTTT.